Listed here is a single T cell receptor (beta chain). This record comes from a study of T-cell memory formation after mild COVID-19. TCRdb used MiXCR to reprocess the 5' RACE reads, holding one entry per CDR3 protein. The table lists 92,000 or so distinct CDR3 sequences, 10% to 15% of them singletons. CDR3 length: 14 residues. V dropped 2 bases and J dropped 4 bases, with 15 bases sitting between them. Germline-derived CDR1 and CDR2 are DFQATT and SNEGSKA (reference sequence). The sample taken for sequencing was PBMCs or a T cell subset sorted from them (not recorded which). The sequence was collected from an adult woman who had mild COVID-19 (a few samples of this study predate the infection). Cell type and time point are not known. The chain carries TRBV20-1 and TRBJ2-7, with a weak D call TRBD2 (5 bases). CDR3 region: CSARLENRGYEQYF. In nucleotides, the CDR3 is TGCAGTGCTAGATTGGAAAACCGGGGTTACGAGCAGTACTTC.